Listed here is a single T cell receptor beta chain. What it binds is unknown. The data belong to a study of cytomegalovirus exposure and HLA in healthy donors. The study's findings and limits: A link between a missense DCLRE1C variant and TCR beta V- and J-gene trimming emerged from a later analysis. It has been reported that TCR beta sequences accurately predicted the HLA-A and HLA-B alleles of most subjects.

The V gene's germline CDR1 is GTSNPN and CDR2 SVGIG (reference sequence). With V trimmed by 8 bases and J by 7 bases, 12 bases remained unmatched. The CDR3 spans 14 residues. The PCR had 60 Vbeta and 13 Jbeta primers. This table comes from immunoSEQ multiplex PCR, and its TCRdb copy is limited to in-frame clones, with some not included. The table includes more than 85,000 clones, approximately 73% detected once. The chain links TRBV30 to TRBJ2-7, with 12 nucleotides matching TRBD1. The receptor was isolated from a woman between 45 and 60 years old in good health and CMV-seropositive. Sequencing was carried out using PBMCs. The CDR3 spells CALTPGQGAGEQYF. The CDR3 region has the DNA TGTGCCCTCACTCCGGGACAGGGGGCCGGGGAGCAGTACTTC.